The 9 T cell receptor beta chains below were found in one sample sequenced in a study of cytomegalovirus exposure and HLA in healthy donors. PCR primers comprised 60 Vbeta and 13 Jbeta primers. TCRdb's table, derived via immunoSEQ multiplex PCR, lists solely in-frame clones and lacks some. The data show some 120,000 clones, 77% seen once. Material for sequencing was PBMCs. The source of these receptors is a man between 18 and 29 years old in good health and CMV-seropositive.

This clone was seen a few times. This chain joins TRBV7-2 and TRBJ2-7; no reliable D call. CDR1 and CDR2 from the germline V gene are SGHTA and FQGNSA. Trimming stripped 7 bases from V and 4 bases from J, with 20 bases between. The CDR3 sequence is 15 residues long. CDR3 bases: TGTGCCAGCACCGAAAGCGCCCCAAGTAATTACGAGCAGTACTTC. The encoded protein is CASTESAPSNYEQYF.

This clone turned up a few times. This chain joins TRBV16 and TRBJ1-5; D perhaps matches TRBD1 (6 bases). Germline-derived CDR1 and CDR2 are KGHSY and FQNENV. The CDR3 consists of 12 residues. Trimming shortened V by 2 bases and J by 11 bases, and 10 bases separated the two germline ends. As DNA, the CDR3 is TGTGCCAGCAGCCAAGGACAGCTAACCCAGCATTTT. It codes for CASSQGQLTQHF.

The rearrangement uses TRBV5-6 and TRBJ1-2; TRBD1 is a possible D gene (5 bases). Trimming cost V 4 bases and J 7 bases, with 11 bases left between them. Germline CDR1 and CDR2: SGHDT and YYEEEE. This CDR3 spans 12 amino acids. The CDR3 DNA follows: TGTGCCAGCAGCACCCGGGACTTTGGCTACACCTTC. The encoded protein is CASSTRDFGYTF.

The CDR3 sequence: CASSPSGLSTDTQYF. Here the CDR3 DNA reads TGTGCCAGCAGCCCGAGCGGGCTCAGCACAGATACGCAGTATTTT. The chain combines TRBV28 with TRBJ2-3; possible D gene TRBD2, 6 bases. Looked up from germline, CDR1 is MDHEN and CDR2 is SYDVKM. V lost 6 bases and J lost 0, with 13 bases in between. CDR3 length: 15 amino acids.

This clone came up once. The chain employs TRBV10-1 and TRBJ1-1; D is uncertain. Germline V lookup: CDR1 WNHNN, CDR2 SYGVQD (reference sequence). Trimming stripped 4 bases from V and 0 bases from J, with 6 bases between. The CDR3 loop spans 13 amino acids. Here the CDR3 reads CASSGDLNTEAFF. CDR3 DNA: TGCGCCAGCAGTGGAGACTTGAACACTGAAGCTTTCTTT.

Only a few counts were recorded for this clone. The genes are TRBV7-6 and TRBJ2-5; 13 bases map to TRBD2. The DNA end is more similar to TRBJ2-7, so the J call may be wrong. The CDR3 has 15 amino acids. The germline gives CDR1 SGHVS, CDR2 FNYEAQ. Here the CDR3 DNA reads TGTGCCAGCAGCTTGGGGACTAGCGGGGACTACGAGCAGTACTTC. Amino acid sequence: CASSLGTSGDYEQYF.

This clone was picked up one time. This chain connects TRBV19 to TRBJ2-7; TRBD2 might be the D (5 bases). Trimming stripped 3 bases from V and 2 bases from J, with 8 bases between. The CDR3 runs to 13 residues. Germline-derived CDR1 and CDR2 are LNHDA and SQIVND (reference sequence). The CDR3 here is CASSIAGTYEQYF. In nucleotides, the CDR3 is TGTGCCAGTAGTATTGCCGGGACCTACGAGCAGTACTTC.

V is TRBV2 and J is TRBJ1-1, with a possible D match to TRBD1 (6 bases). Germline V lookup: CDR1 SNHLY, CDR2 FYNNEI. The CDR3 consists of 12 residues. V lost 2 bases and J lost 11, with 12 bases in between. The CDR3 DNA reads TGTGCCAGCAGTGAACTGGGGGCTAAGGCTTTCTTT. It codes for CASSELGAKAFF.

The chain is built from TRBV7-9 and TRBJ2-7, with TRBD2 identical over 8 bases. Trimming at V came to 5 bases and at J to 0 bases, leaving 6 bases not matched to a gene. The CDR3 sequence is 15 residues long. Looked up from germline, CDR1 is SEHNR and CDR2 is FQNEAQ (reference sequence). CDR3 DNA sequence: TGTGCCAGCAGCACCCTCAGCGGGAGCTCCTACGAGCAGTACTTC. Translating gives CASSTLSGSSYEQYF.